The 27 T cell receptor beta chains below all came from one sample that was sequenced in a study of blood T cells in healthy people across ages. Together with a sample-barcoded 5' primer, a J-beta primer mix was included in a second PCR lasting about 7 to 12 cycles. TCRdb ran MiXCR on the 5' RACE reads and lists one entry per CDR3 protein. The table has 1.5 million to 2 million distinct CDR3 sequences, roughly 28% seen once. The sample was blood. These receptors were collected from a woman aged 25 to 39 in good health.

This sequence joins TRBV15 and TRBJ2-1; TRBD1 matches 8 bases. CDR1 and CDR2 (germline): LNHNV, YYDKDF (reference sequence). The CDR3 is 16 amino acids. With 5 bases clipped from V and 3 bases from J, the junction kept 9 bases outside the gene matches. Here the CDR3 reads CATSDPGQADYNEQFF. DNA for the CDR3: TGTGCCACCAGCGACCCGGGACAGGCGGACTACAATGAGCAGTTCTTC. The whole variable domain, remainder taken from reference TRBV15 and TRBJ2-1, is DAMVIQNPRYQVTQFGKPVTLSCSQTLNHNVMYWYQQKSSQAPKLLFHYYDKDFNNEADTPDNFQSRRPNTSFCFLDIRSPGLGDTAMYLCATSDPGQADYNEQFFGPGTRLTVL.

The rearrangement uses TRBV5-5 and TRBJ1-3; D is unclear. Trimming pared 0 bases from V and 2 bases from J, leaving 6 bases between. This CDR3 spans 14 amino acids. Looked up from germline, CDR1 is SGHKS and CDR2 is YYEKEE (reference sequence). The DNA for the CDR3 is TGTGCCAGCAGCTTGGTGGGAACTGGAAACACCATATATTTT. Its translation: CASSLVGTGNTIYF.

This chain links TRBV4-2 with TRBJ2-3; 7 bases agree with TRBD1. Unmatched junction bases numbered 7, after V lost 7 bases and J lost 0 bases. The CDR3 is made up of 15 amino acids. The V gene's germline CDR1 is LGHNA and CDR2 YNFKEQ. The CDR3 region is CASTRDRYSTDTQYF. The CDR3 nucleotides read TGTGCCAGCACCCGGGACAGATATAGCACAGATACGCAGTATTTT.

Details on this clonotype: This may come from a read error, since a much larger clone is one base off. The chain employs TRBV6-1 and TRBJ2-1; TRBD2 agrees at 8 bases. Gene TRBJ2-7 matches the end of the DNA better, so the J call may be wrong. The CDR3 covers 14 residues. Germline CDR1 MNHNS, CDR2 SASEGT. The chain's CDR3 is CASLGRGAYNEQYF. In DNA, the CDR3 is TGTGCCAGCCTGGGGCGGGGGGCCTACAATGAGCAGTACTTC.

This chain connects TRBV6-2 or TRBV6-3 to TRBJ2-3; the D call may be TRBD1 or TRBD2 (5 bases each). The V gene lost 4 bases and the J gene lost 5 bases, with 16 bases spanning the gap. Germline V gene lookup returns CDR1 MNHEY and CDR2 SVGEGT. The CDR3 is 15 residues long. The CDR3 DNA reads as TGTGCCAGCAGTTCCGGGACGGTGACGCAAGATACGCAGTATTTT. Protein sequence: CASSSGTVTQDTQYF.

This rearrangement joins TRBV10-3 to TRBJ1-6; D may be TRBD1 (5 bases). This CDR3 has 15 amino acids. Looked up from germline, CDR1 is ENHRY and CDR2 is SYGVKD. V was clipped by 8 bases and J by 0 bases, with 11 bases between them. CDR3 protein: CAISGQSSYNSPLHF. The CDR3, as DNA: TGTGCCATCTCGGGGCAGAGCTCCTATAATTCACCCCTCCACTTT.

V and J are TRBV6-1 and TRBJ1-1; D is unclear. The V gene's germline CDR1 is MNHNS and CDR2 SASEGT. Trimming shortened V by 5 bases and J by 7 bases, and 8 bases separated the two germline ends. The CDR3 sequence is 11 residues long. CDR3 coding DNA: TGTGCCAGCAGTAGAGTCGTTGAAGCTTTCTTT. Protein product: CASSRVVEAFF.

The chain has TRBV6-6 and TRBJ1-1; D gene ambiguous. Looked up from germline, CDR1 is MNHNY and CDR2 is SVGAGI (reference sequence). Trimming took 7 bases from V and 5 from J, leaving 8 bases between them. The CDR3 is 11 amino acids. CDR3 DNA: TGTGCCAGCAATGATGAGACTGAAGCTTTCTTT. Its translation is CASNDETEAFF.

This clonotype was detected only a few times. This sequence joins TRBV7-9 and TRBJ2-7; 7 nucleotides line up with TRBD2. V gave up 2 bases and J gave up 3 bases; unmatched junction bases: 4. CDR3 length: 14 amino acids. Per germline, CDR1 SEHNR and CDR2 FQNEAQ (reference sequence). In nucleotides, the CDR3 is TGTGCCAGCAGCTTAACTGGGACTATCTACGAGCAGTACTTC. Protein product: CASSLTGTIYEQYF.

With respect to this clonotype: One end of the junction is discordant with germline, which a read error may explain. The chain carries TRBV20-1 and TRBJ1-1; 7 bases align to TRBD1. CDR3 length equals 13 residues. CDR1 is DFQATT, CDR2 SNEGSKA, per germline (reference sequence). CDR3 amino acids: CSASGTVDTEAFF. The CDR3 DNA is TGCAGTGCTAGTGGGACAGTCGACACCGAAGCTTTCTTT.

This clonotype was observed many times. This sequence joins TRBV29-1 and TRBJ2-5; unclear D gene. Germline values: CDR1 SQVTM, CDR2 ANQGSEA. This CDR3 has 15 residues. Trimming left V 6 bases short and J 0 bases short, with 17 bases between. CDR3 sequence: CSVTLQLTYQETQYF. The CDR3 DNA reads as TGCAGCGTGACCCTACAGCTTACGTACCAAGAGACCCAGTACTTC.

In its sample, this clonotype was seen many times. The chain is built from TRBV20-1 and TRBJ2-7; 8 nucleotides agree with TRBD2. Germline V lookup: CDR1 DFQATT, CDR2 SNEGSKA (reference sequence). V shed 6 bases, J shed 7 bases, and the junction held 8 bases outside the gene matches. This CDR3 has 12 residues. The chain's CDR3 is CSAPLPGGEQYF. In DNA form, the CDR3 reads TGCAGTGCACCACTACCGGGGGGGGAGCAGTACTTC.

V and J are TRBV7-9 and TRBJ2-2; D is perhaps TRBD2 (6 bases). The V and J ends lost 5 bases and 4 bases respectively, with 20 bases between them. CDR1 is SEHNR, CDR2 FQNEAQ, per germline (reference sequence). The CDR3 consists of 17 residues. This chain's CDR3 is CASSREAAGGFTGELFF. The CDR3 coding sequence is TGTGCCAGCAGCCGAGAGGCGGCCGGGGGATTCACCGGGGAGCTGTTTTTT. Based on the CDR3 plus reference TRBV7-9 and TRBJ2-2, the full variable domain is DTGVSQNPRHKITKRGQNVTFRCDPISEHNRLYWYRQTLGQGPEFLTYFQNEAQLEKSRLLSDRFSAERPKGSFSTLEIQRTEQGDSAMYLCASSREAAGGFTGELFFGEGSRLTVL.

This clonotype was counted many times. One end of the junction varies from germline; a read error may be responsible. The chain has TRBV7-2 and TRBJ2-7; D possibly matches TRBD1 or TRBD2 (6 bases each). Germline V gene data show CDR1 as SGHTA and CDR2 as FQGNSA. The length of the CDR3 is 16 residues. In DNA form, the CDR3 reads TGTGCCAGTAGCTTAGGGGGGTGGACTAAAGGCTACGAGCAGTACTTC. Amino acid sequence: CASSLGGWTKGYEQYF.

This chain uses TRBV7-2 with TRBJ2-5, with D perhaps TRBD2 (6 bases). Germline values: CDR1 SGHTA, CDR2 FQGNSA. The CDR3 consists of 14 residues. V lost 4 bases and J 5 bases, leaving 14 bases between the germline ends. The CDR3 region has the DNA TGTGCCAGCAGCTCCATAGCGGCTGGGGAGACCCAGTACTTC. This encodes CASSSIAAGETQYF.

This clonotype was detected only a few times. This sequence joins TRBV7-9 and TRBJ1-2; the D is unclear. Trimming cost V 5 bases and J 5 bases, with 6 bases left between them. CDR1 is SEHNR and CDR2 is FQNEAQ in the germline V gene (reference sequence). The CDR3 sequence is 11 residues long. Here the CDR3 DNA reads TGTGCCAGCAGCAGGGAGTATGGCTACACCTTC. Translation: CASSREYGYTF. Full variable domain (rest looked up from reference TRBV7-9 and TRBJ1-2): DTGVSQNPRHKITKRGQNVTFRCDPISEHNRLYWYRQTLGQGPEFLTYFQNEAQLEKSRLLSDRFSAERPKGSFSTLEIQRTEQGDSAMYLCASSREYGYTFGSGTRLTVV.

The chain uses TRBV7-7 and TRBJ2-1, with D tentatively TRBD2 (6 bases). The CDR3 extends over 13 amino acids. Trimming stripped 5 bases from V and 9 bases from J, with 14 bases between. Looked up from germline, CDR1 is SSHAT and CDR2 is FNYEAQ (reference sequence). The CDR3 region is CASSQGRRGEQFF. The DNA for the CDR3 is TGTGCCAGCAGCCAGGGACGGCGGGGTGAGCAGTTCTTC.

The CDR3 DNA reads TGTGCCAGCATAAGGGACAGGGTTGAGGCCAACGTCCTGACTTTC. This sequence encodes CASIRDRVEANVLTF. V and J are TRBV28 and TRBJ2-6; the match to TRBD1 covers 9 bases. Germline V gene data show CDR1 as MDHEN and CDR2 as SYDVKM. Trimming removed 7 bases from V and 6 bases from J; junction bases left unmatched: 7. The CDR3 totals 15 residues.

This clonotype has a count of ten or more. This chain joins TRBV7-2 and TRBJ2-7; 7 positions agree with TRBD1. Losses at the gene ends were 5 bases for V and 6 bases for J; bases not matched to a gene: 13. The length of the CDR3 is 15 residues. Germline V lookup: CDR1 SGHTA, CDR2 FQGNSA. CDR3 residues: CASSLTRAGGSEQYF. CDR3 bases: TGTGCCAGCAGCCTAACCAGGGCAGGGGGTTCCGAGCAGTACTTC.

V gene TRBV5-1 combines with J gene TRBJ2-5; D might be TRBD2 (6 bases). Germline loops: CDR1 SGHRS, CDR2 YFSETQ. The CDR3 covers 13 residues. Trimming pared 4 bases from V and 11 bases from J, leaving 18 bases between. The CDR3 loop reads CASSRDFTREQYF. The CDR3 nucleotides read TGCGCCAGCAGCCGGGACTTCACGAGGGAGCAGTACTTC. Filled out from reference TRBV5-1 and TRBJ2-5, the complete variable domain reads KAGVTQTPRYLIKTRGQQVTLSCSPISGHRSVSWYQQTPGQGLQFLFEYFSETQRNKGNFPGRFSGRQFSNSRSEMNVSTLELGDSALYLCASSRDFTREQYFGPGTRLLVL.

This clonotype occurred a few times. V usage is TRBV28 and J usage is TRBJ1-1; TRBD1 matches 7 bases. CDR3 length: 14 amino acids. CDR1 and CDR2 (germline): MDHEN, SYDVKM. J lost 5 bases, V lost 6 bases, and 9 bases had no gene match. In nucleotides, the CDR3 is TGTGCCAGCAGAGGTCGACAGGGCAGTACTGAAGCTTTCTTT. Protein: CASRGRQGSTEAFF.

Comments on this clonotype: A much larger clonotype is one base distant, so this may be a read error. The chain joins TRBV6-1 to TRBJ2-4, with TRBD2 matching 7 bases. The J call is in doubt because the DNA end fits TRBJ2-7 better. The CDR3 has 14 residues. Germline CDR1 is MNHNS and CDR2 is SASEGT. CDR3 region: CDSESGEALDEQYF. The CDR3 DNA reads as TGTGACAGCGAGAGCGGGGAAGCACTGGACGAGCAGTACTTC.

This chain connects TRBV7-2 to TRBJ2-1, with D uncertain. Germline loops: CDR1 SGHTA, CDR2 FQGNSA. V was trimmed by 5 bases and J by 9 bases, leaving 14 bases between them. This CDR3 has 13 residues. CDR3 sequence (DNA): TGTGCCAGCAGCATGGATCGGGTGAGTGAGCAGTTCTTC. Its translation: CASSMDRVSEQFF. Together with reference TRBV7-2 and TRBJ2-1, the CDR3 gives the full variable domain: GAGVSQSPSNKVTEKGKDVELRCDPISGHTALYWYRQSLGQGLEFLIYFQGNSAPDKSGLPSDRFSAERTGGSVSTLTIQRTQQEDSAVYLCASSMDRVSEQFFGPGTRLTVL.

The genes are TRBV5-1 and TRBJ2-5; no clear D. CDR3 length: 14 amino acids. Germline CDR1 SGHRS, CDR2 YFSETQ. Trimming left V 0 bases short and J 5 bases short, with 11 bases between. This CDR3 reads CASSLEGWKETQYF. The CDR3 nucleotides are TGCGCCAGCAGCTTGGAAGGGTGGAAGGAGACCCAGTACTTC.

The chain couples TRBV15 to TRBJ1-5, with 9 nucleotides matching TRBD1. Germline V gene sequence: CDR1 LNHNV, CDR2 YYDKDF (reference sequence). J gave up 0 bases and V 9 bases, and 6 bases lay outside the gene matches. The CDR3 is 15 residues long. CDR3 in DNA: TGTGCCACGTTACAGGGGGCTAGTAGCAATCAGCCCCAGCATTTT. Translation: CATLQGASSNQPQHF.

This clonotype has just a few counts. The gene calls are TRBV18 and TRBJ2-7, with D possibly TRBD2 on 6 matching bases. The V gene lost 4 bases and the J gene lost 2 bases, with 12 bases spanning the gap. Germline CDR1 and CDR2: KGHSH and LQKENI. There are 14 residues in the CDR3. The CDR3, as DNA: TGTGCCAGCTCACATCGGGACTTACCCTACGAGCAGTACTTC. It specifies CASSHRDLPYEQYF.

V gene TRBV6-5 combines with J gene TRBJ2-3, with 7 bases lining up with TRBD2. This CDR3 has 15 residues. V lost 0 bases, J lost 5 bases, and 5 bases stayed unmatched. Germline values: CDR1 MNHEY, CDR2 SVGAGI. The CDR3, as DNA: TGTGCCAGCAGTTACTCGGGCGGGGGAGTAGATACGCAGTATTTT. It encodes CASSYSGGGVDTQYF.